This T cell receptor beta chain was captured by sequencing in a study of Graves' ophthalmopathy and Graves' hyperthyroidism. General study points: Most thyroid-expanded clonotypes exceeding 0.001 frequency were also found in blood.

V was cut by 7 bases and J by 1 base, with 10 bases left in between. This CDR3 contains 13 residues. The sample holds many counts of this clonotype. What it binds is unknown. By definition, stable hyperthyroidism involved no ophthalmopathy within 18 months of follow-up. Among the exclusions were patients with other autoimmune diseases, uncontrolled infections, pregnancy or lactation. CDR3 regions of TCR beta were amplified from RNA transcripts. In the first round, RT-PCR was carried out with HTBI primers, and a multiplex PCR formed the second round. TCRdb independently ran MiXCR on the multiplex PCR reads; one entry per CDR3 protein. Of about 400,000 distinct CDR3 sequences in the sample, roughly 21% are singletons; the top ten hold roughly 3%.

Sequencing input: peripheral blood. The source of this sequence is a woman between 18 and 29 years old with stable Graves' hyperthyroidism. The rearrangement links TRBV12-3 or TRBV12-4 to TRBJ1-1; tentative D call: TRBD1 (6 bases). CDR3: CASKRQANTEAFF. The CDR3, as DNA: TGTGCCAGCAAGCGACAGGCGAACACTGAAGCTTTCTTT.